The T cell receptor (beta chain) described here comes from a study of blood T cell repertoires in COVID-19. This table comes from immunoSEQ multiplex PCR, and its TCRdb copy is limited to in-frame clones, with some not included. Of some 58,000 clones listed, around 86% are singletons. This sequence was found in a man aged 50-59 years with active COVID-19. Sequences were obtained from peripheral blood.

In DNA, the CDR3 is TGTGCCAGCAGCCAAGTTAGGCTTCGGGGGACTGAAGCTTTCTTT. It encodes CASSQVRLRGTEAFF. V is TRBV3-1 (or the pseudogene TRBV3-2) and J is TRBJ1-1; D may be TRBD1 (5 bases). The CDR3 length is 15 residues. V was cut by 1 base and J by 5 bases, with 14 bases left in between. Germline CDR1 reads LGHDT; CDR2 reads YNNKEL (reference sequence).